Given below is one T cell receptor (beta chain) in context. Its antigen is currently unknown. This specimen belongs to a study of vaccination and CD4 T cells after COVID-19. The wider study: Median time from second vaccine dose to sampling was about 70 days (14 to 241).

Germline lookup yields CDR1 SGHVS and CDR2 FQNEAQ. The CDR3 has 17 residues. V shed 3 bases, J shed 0 bases, and the junction held 11 bases outside the gene matches. Points from the study as a whole: Relatively few convalescent patients were studied; early post-infection timepoints were not included.

Treatment of the sample: roughly ten-day PBMC culture with coronavirus spike peptide pools or control peptides (ViraFEST assay). Fresh medium (containing IL-2) replaced half the medium on days 3 and 7. Negative selection was the method that isolated CD4+ T cells after roughly ten days of culture. Cultured CD4+ T-cell DNA underwent Oncomine TCR Beta short-read sequencing. TCRdb processed the PCR reads anew with MiXCR; each CDR3 protein has one entry. Here the sample spans more than 9,000 distinct CDR3 sequences, less than 50% being singletons. This receptor was obtained from a human donor with COVID-19. The source material was cultured CD4+ T cells from blood. The chain uses TRBV7-8 and TRBJ2-7, with TRBD1 matching over 7 bases. The CDR3 DNA follows: TGTGCCAGCAGCTTTCCTCCCGGGACAGCGAGCTCCTACGAGCAGTACTTC. It specifies CASSFPPGTASSYEQYF.